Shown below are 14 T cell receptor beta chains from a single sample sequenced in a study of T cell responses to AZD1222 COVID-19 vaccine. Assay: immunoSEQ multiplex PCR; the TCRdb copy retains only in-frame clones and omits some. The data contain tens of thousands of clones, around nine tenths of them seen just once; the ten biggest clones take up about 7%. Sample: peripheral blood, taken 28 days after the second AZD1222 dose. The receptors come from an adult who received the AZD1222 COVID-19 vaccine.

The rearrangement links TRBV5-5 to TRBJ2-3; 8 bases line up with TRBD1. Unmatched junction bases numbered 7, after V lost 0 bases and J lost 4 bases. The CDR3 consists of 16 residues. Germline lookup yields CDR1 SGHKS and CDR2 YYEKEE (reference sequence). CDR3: CASSLAGQGQSDTQYF. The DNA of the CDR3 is TGTGCCAGCAGCTTGGCCGGACAGGGTCAATCAGATACGCAGTATTTT.

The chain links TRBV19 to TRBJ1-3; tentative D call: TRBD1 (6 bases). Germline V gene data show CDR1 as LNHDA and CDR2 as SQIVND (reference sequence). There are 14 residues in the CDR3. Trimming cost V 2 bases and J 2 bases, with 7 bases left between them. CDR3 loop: CASSIWTAGNTIYF. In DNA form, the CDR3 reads TGTGCCAGTAGTATATGGACAGCTGGAAACACCATATATTTT.

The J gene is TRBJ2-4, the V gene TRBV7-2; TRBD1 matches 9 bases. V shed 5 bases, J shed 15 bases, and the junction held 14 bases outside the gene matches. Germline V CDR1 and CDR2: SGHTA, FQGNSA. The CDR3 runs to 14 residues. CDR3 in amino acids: CASSPVPGQGWGYF. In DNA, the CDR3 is TGTGCCAGCAGCCCCGTCCCGGGACAGGGTTGGGGGTACTTC. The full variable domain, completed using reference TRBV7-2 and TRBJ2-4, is GAGVSQSPSNKVTEKGKDVELRCDPISGHTALYWYRQSLGQGLEFLIYFQGNSAPDKSGLPSDRFSAERTGGSVSTLTIQRTQQEDSAVYLCASSPVPGQGWGYFGAGTRLSVL.

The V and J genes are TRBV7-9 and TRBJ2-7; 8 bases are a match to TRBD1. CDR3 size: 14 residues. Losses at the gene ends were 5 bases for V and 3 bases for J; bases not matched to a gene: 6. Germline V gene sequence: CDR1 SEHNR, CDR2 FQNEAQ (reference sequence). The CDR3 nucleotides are TGTGCCAGCAGCCAGCCGGGACAGGTCTACGAGCAGTACTTC. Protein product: CASSQPGQVYEQYF.

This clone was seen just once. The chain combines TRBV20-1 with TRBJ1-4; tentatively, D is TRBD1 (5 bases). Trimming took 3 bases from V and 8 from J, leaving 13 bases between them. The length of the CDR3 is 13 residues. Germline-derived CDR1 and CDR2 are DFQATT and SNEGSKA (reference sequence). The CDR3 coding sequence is TGCAGTGCTAGTGGGCAGGGTGGAGAAAAACTGTTTTTT. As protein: CSASGQGGEKLFF.

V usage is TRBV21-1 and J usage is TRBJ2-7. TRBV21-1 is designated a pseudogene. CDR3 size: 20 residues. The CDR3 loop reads CASKKGTFVPPAFGSYEQYF. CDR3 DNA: TGTGCCAGCAAAAAAGGGACCTTCGTACCCCCAGCTTTTGGCTCCTACGAGCAGTACTTC.

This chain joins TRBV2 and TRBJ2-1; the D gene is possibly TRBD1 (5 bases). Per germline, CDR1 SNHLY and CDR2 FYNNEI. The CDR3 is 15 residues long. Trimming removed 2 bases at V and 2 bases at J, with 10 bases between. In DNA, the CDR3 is TGTGCCAGCAGTGAATGGGTCAGGGCCTACAATGAGCAGTTCTTC. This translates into CASSEWVRAYNEQFF.

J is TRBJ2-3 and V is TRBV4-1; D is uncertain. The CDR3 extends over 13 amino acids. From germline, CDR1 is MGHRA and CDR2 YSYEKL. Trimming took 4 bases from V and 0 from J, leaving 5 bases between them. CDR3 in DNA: TGCGCCAGCAGCCCTAAAAGCACAGATACGCAGTATTTT. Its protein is CASSPKSTDTQYF.

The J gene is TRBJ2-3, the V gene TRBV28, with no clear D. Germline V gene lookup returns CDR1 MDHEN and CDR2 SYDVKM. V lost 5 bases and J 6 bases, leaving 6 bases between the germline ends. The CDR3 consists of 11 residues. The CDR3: CASSKQDTQYF. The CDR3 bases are TGTGCCAGCAGTAAGCAGGATACGCAGTATTTT.

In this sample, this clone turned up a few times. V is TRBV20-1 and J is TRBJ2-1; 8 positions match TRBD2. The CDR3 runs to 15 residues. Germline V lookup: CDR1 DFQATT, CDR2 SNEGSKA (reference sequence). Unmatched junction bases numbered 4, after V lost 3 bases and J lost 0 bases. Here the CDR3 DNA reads TGCAGTGCTAGTCCCGGGACTAGCTCCTACAATGAGCAGTTCTTC. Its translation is CSASPGTSSYNEQFF.

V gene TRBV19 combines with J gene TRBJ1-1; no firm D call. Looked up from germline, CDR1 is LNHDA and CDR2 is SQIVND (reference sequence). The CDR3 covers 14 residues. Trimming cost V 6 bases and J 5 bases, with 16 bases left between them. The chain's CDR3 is CASRLDSRRTEAFF. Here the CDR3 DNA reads TGTGCCAGTAGGCTAGACTCGAGGCGGACTGAAGCTTTCTTT.

The CDR3 nucleotides are TGTGCCAGCTCACCCGGGACTGCAGATACGCAGTATTTT. This translates into CASSPGTADTQYF. The chain recombines TRBV6-5 with TRBJ2-3; tentative D call: TRBD2 (6 bases). This CDR3 is built from 13 residues. In germline, CDR1 is MNHEY, CDR2 SVGAGI. Deletions cut 8 bases from V and 4 bases from J, with 13 bases between.

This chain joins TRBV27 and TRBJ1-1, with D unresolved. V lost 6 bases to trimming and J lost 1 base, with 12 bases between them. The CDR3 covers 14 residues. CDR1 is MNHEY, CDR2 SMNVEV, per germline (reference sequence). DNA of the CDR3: TGTGCCAGCAGCCCCGGGAGAGGGAACACTGAAGCTTTCTTT. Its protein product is CASSPGRGNTEAFF.

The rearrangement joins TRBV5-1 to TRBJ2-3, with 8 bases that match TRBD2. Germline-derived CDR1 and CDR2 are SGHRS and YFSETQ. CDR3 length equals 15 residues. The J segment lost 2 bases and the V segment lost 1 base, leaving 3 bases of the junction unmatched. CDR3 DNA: TGCGCCAGCAGCTTGACTAGCGGCCTCACAGATACGCAGTATTTT. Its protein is CASSLTSGLTDTQYF.